One and the same sample provided the 12 T cell receptor beta chains below, sequenced in a study of Graves' ophthalmopathy and Graves' hyperthyroidism. TCR beta CDR3 amplification used RNA transcripts. RT-PCR was first run with HTBI primers, then multiplex PCR in a second round. MiXCR, run by TCRdb on the multiplex PCR reads, gives a single entry per CDR3 protein. The table shows about 210,000 distinct CDR3 sequences, with around 30% occurring only once. The specimen sequenced was peripheral blood. All receptors derive from a man in his forties or fifties with Graves' ophthalmopathy.

Many counts were recorded for this clonotype. A read error may explain this, as a much larger clone is one base away. V gene TRBV27 combines with J gene TRBJ1-5; D may be TRBD1 (5 bases). CDR1 and CDR2 from the germline V gene are MNHEY and SMNVEV (reference sequence). The CDR3 contains 14 residues. The DNA of the CDR3 is TGTACCAGCAGTTTAGGAGGGGGCAATCAGCCCCAGCATTTT. This sequence encodes CTSSLGGGNQPQHF.

The sample holds many counts of this clonotype. The V gene is TRBV5-5, the J gene TRBJ1-6; no clear D. The germline V and J ends were trimmed by 6 bases and 8 bases, with 12 bases remaining between them. CDR1 is SGHKS, CDR2 YYEKEE, per germline (reference sequence). There are 13 residues in the CDR3. The CDR3 coding sequence is TGTGCCAGCACCTTAGGACGAGATTCACCCCTCCACTTT. It yields the protein CASTLGRDSPLHF.

The chain has TRBV27 and TRBJ2-5; D is ambiguous. The V end lost 0 bases, the J end lost 9 bases, and 14 bases lay between the germline ends. From germline, CDR1 is MNHEY and CDR2 SMNVEV (reference sequence). The CDR3 loop spans 14 amino acids. CDR3 bases: TGTGCCAGCAGTTTATCCAGCTTTAGGGAAGCCCAGTACTTC. As protein: CASSLSSFREAQYF.

This clonotype came up many times. The chain joins TRBV29-1 to TRBJ2-7, with TRBD1 matching 7 bases. The CDR3 has 12 amino acids. J lost 3 bases, V lost 5 bases, and 4 bases had no gene match. The germline CDR1 and CDR2 sequences are SQVTM and ANQGSEA. CDR3 protein: CSVNRGRYEQYF. DNA of the CDR3: TGCAGCGTTAACAGGGGTCGCTACGAGCAGTACTTC.

This chain uses TRBV12-3 or TRBV12-4 with TRBJ2-5; weak D call: TRBD2 (6 bases). V dropped 3 bases and J dropped 5 bases, with 13 bases sitting between them. CDR3 length: 14 amino acids. CDR3 DNA sequence: TGTGCCAGCAGTTTGCGGAGGGCCGGGGAGACCCAGTACTTC. Translation: CASSLRRAGETQYF.

V is TRBV11-1 and J is TRBJ2-2; D tentatively reads TRBD1 or TRBD2 (5 bases each). V lost 6 bases to trimming and J lost 4 bases, with 18 bases between them. The CDR3 runs to 16 residues. In germline, CDR1 is SGHAT, CDR2 FQDESV (reference sequence). Written as DNA, the CDR3 is TGTGCCAGCAGTTTACTTTCGGGGCGGAGCACCGGGGAGCTGTTTTTT. It encodes CASSLLSGRSTGELFF. The whole variable domain, remainder taken from reference TRBV11-1 and TRBJ2-2, is EAEVAQSPRYKITEKSQAVAFWCDPISGHATLYWYRQILGQGPELLVQFQDESVVDDSQLPKDRFSAERLKGVDSTLKIQPAELGDSAMYLCASSLLSGRSTGELFFGEGSRLTVL.

This clonotype was picked up many times. V usage is TRBV7-9 and J usage is TRBJ2-1, with 8 bases lining up with TRBD2. Germline V gene sequence: CDR1 SEHNR, CDR2 FQNEAQ (reference sequence). This CDR3 region has 16 residues. Losses at the gene ends were 5 bases for V and 0 bases for J; bases not matched to a gene: 6. The CDR3, as DNA: TGTGCCAGCAGCATCGTACTAGCGGTCTCCTACAATGAGCAGTTCTTC. Translated: CASSIVLAVSYNEQFF.

About this clonotype: Because the CDR3 is missing its conserved closing phenylalanine or tryptophan, this is likely a read error. The chain employs TRBV7-8 and TRBJ2-7, with D possibly being TRBD1 (6 bases). Deletions cut 5 bases from V and 6 bases from J, with 20 bases between. CDR1 SGHVS and CDR2 FQNEAQ come from the germline V gene. CDR3 length: 15 residues. This chain's CDR3 is CASSPLRDISLEQYL. The CDR3 DNA reads TGTGCCAGCAGCCCCCTTAGGGACATTTCGCTCGAGCAGTACTTG.

V and J are TRBV6-5 and TRBJ2-7; no reliable D call. The germline V gene encodes CDR1 MNHEY and CDR2 SVGAGI. CDR3 length equals 13 residues. Trimming took off 0 bases at V and 3 bases at J, with 6 bases between the two ends. CDR3 sequence reads: CASSYSKGYEQYF. The CDR3 DNA sequence: TGTGCCAGCAGTTACTCAAAGGGCTACGAGCAGTACTTC.

This clonotype was counted at least ten times. V and J are TRBV7-2 and TRBJ2-6; the match to TRBD2 covers 7 bases. CDR1 and CDR2 (germline): SGHTA, FQGNSA. This CDR3 region has 16 residues. Trimming removed 3 bases from V and 1 base from J; junction bases left unmatched: 3. Written as DNA, the CDR3 is TGTGCCAGCAGCTTGCAGGGAGGGTCTGGGGCCAACGTCCTGACTTTC. This translates into CASSLQGGSGANVLTF.

A remark on this clonotype: This clone may be a read error of a much larger clone one base away. The chain uses TRBV18 and TRBJ2-5, with 7 nucleotides matching TRBD1. The CDR3 consists of 12 residues. Germline assignment: CDR1 KGHSH and CDR2 LQKENI. CDR3 bases: TGTGTCAGCTCAGGACAGGAAGAGACCCAGTACTTC. This encodes CVSSGQEETQYF.

The genes are TRBV6-2 or TRBV6-3 and TRBJ2-4; 13 bases match TRBD2. The CDR3 is 17 residues long. Per germline, CDR1 MNHEY and CDR2 SVGEGT. Trimming cost V 5 bases and J 0 bases; bases outside gene matches: 4. The CDR3 loop is CASSSTSGGVAKNIQYF. CDR3 bases: TGTGCCAGCAGTAGTACTAGCGGGGGGGTAGCCAAAAACATTCAGTACTTC.